This T cell receptor (beta chain) was sequenced during a study of beta chain features in type 1 diabetes. Background on the study: Age, gender and cell yields were similar between patients and healthy donors.

V was pared by 4 bases and J by 9 bases, with 10 bases between. The germline V gene has CDR1 LGHNA and CDR2 YSLEER. The CDR3 covers 13 residues. Investigators reverse transcribed all isolated RNA, so they sequenced expressed TCRB transcripts. Only in-frame clones appear in the TCRdb table, and some are missing; sequencing was by immunoSEQ multiplex PCR. The table lists around 280,000 clones, around 7.8% of them singletons, with roughly 1% in the top ten. Markers CD45RO/CCR7/CD25/CD127/CD95/CD27 served to sort CD4+ naive, central memory, regulatory and stem cell-like memory cells. The sequenced material came from central memory CD4+ T cells from blood. The TCR sequence derives from a woman younger than 35 in good health. V is TRBV4-3 and J is TRBJ1-6; TRBD1 is a possible D gene (5 bases). CDR3 nucleotide sequence: TGCGCCAGCAGCCGGGGGATGGGTTCACCCCTCCACTTT. This gives the protein CASSRGMGSPLHF.